This T cell receptor beta chain is drawn from a study of T cell changes during pregnancy in multiple sclerosis. Notes on this clone: A junction boundary mismatches the germline segment, possibly from a read error.

Clones were sequenced by immunoSEQ multiplex PCR, and TCRdb holds only the in-frame ones, with some missing. The data show some 38,000 clones, 88% seen once. Sequenced here: CD8+ T cells from peripheral blood mononuclear cells, sampled in the third trimester of pregnancy. The sequence was obtained from a female donor with multiple sclerosis, enrolled in a pregnancy study.

The CDR3 loop reads CASRDPTGDSTDTQYF. For the CDR3, the DNA is TGCGCCAGCAGGGACCCGACAGGGGATAGCACGGATACGCAGTATTTT. V gene TRBV5-1 combines with J gene TRBJ2-3; TRBD1 agrees at 8 bases. The CDR3 is 16 amino acids. Germline CDR1 is SGHRS and CDR2 is YFSETQ.